This T cell receptor (beta chain) was sequenced during a study of CD8 T cells in ankylosing spondylitis. The CDR3 consists of 16 residues. V lost 3 bases, J lost 0 bases, and 11 bases lay in between. The V gene's germline CDR1 is SGHVS and CDR2 FQNEAQ. Study results and caveats: Characteristic of ankylosing spondylitis blood, it appeared, was a TCR beta motif comprising eight highly homologous variants.

Regarding this clonotype: Its matching antigen is unknown.

TCRdb re-derived calls from the 5' RACE reads in MiXCR, one entry per CDR3 protein. The profile shows around 450,000 distinct CDR3 sequences, 25% to 30% of them singletons. The sample comprised blood, either unsorted or a sorted T cell fraction (not recorded which). The chain is built from TRBV7-8 and TRBJ2-2, with D maybe TRBD2 (5 bases). The sequence was collected from a male donor with ankylosing spondylitis. CDR3 sequence (DNA): TGTGCCAGCAGCTTGGAGGTGTTCGCGAACACCGGGGAGCTGTTTTTT. Protein sequence: CASSLEVFANTGELFF.